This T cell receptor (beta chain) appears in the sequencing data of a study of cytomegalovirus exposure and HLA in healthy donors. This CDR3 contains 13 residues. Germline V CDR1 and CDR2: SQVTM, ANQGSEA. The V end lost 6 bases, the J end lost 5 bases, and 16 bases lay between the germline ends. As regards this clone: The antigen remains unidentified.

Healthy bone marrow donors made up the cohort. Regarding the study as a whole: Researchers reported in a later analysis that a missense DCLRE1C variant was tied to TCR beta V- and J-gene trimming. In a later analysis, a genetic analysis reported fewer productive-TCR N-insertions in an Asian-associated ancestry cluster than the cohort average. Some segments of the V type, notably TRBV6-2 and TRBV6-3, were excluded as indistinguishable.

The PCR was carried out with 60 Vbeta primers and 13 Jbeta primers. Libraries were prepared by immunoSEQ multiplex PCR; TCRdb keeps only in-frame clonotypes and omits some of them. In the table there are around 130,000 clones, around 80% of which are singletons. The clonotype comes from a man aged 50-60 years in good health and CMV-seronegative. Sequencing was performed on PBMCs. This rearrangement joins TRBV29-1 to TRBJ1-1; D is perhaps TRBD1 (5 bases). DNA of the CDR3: TGCAGCGTCACGGGACTTGGGGGGACTGAAGCTTTCTTT. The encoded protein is CSVTGLGGTEAFF.